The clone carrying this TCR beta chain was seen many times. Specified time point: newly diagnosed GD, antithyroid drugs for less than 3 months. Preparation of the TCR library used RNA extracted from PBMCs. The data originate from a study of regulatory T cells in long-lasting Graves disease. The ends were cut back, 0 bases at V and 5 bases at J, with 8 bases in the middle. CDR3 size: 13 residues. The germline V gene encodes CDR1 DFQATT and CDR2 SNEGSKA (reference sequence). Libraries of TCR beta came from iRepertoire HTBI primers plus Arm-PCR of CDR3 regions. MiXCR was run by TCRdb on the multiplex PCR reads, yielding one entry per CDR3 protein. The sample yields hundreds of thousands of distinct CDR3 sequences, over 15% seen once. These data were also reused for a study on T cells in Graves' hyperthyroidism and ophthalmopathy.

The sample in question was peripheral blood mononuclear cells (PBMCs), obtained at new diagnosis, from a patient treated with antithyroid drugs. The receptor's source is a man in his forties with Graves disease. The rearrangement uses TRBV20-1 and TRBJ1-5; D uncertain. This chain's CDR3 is CSARDDGDQPQHF. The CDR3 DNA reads TGCAGTGCTAGAGATGACGGTGATCAGCCCCAGCATTTT.